One and the same sample provided the 22 T cell receptor beta chains below, sequenced in a study of T cell repertoires in cytomegalovirus infection. Each CDR3 protein gets one entry after TCRdb re-called the reads with MiXCR. The table shows about 190,000 distinct CDR3 sequences, with roughly 28% occurring only once. Sequenced material: PBMCs. The receptors originated from a human donor in good health (CMV status not recorded). Some clones in this sample may be carry-over from other donors' samples.

V and J are TRBV24-1 and TRBJ2-2; D not certain. Looked up from germline, CDR1 is KGHDR and CDR2 is SFDVKD. Deletions cut 3 bases from V and 3 bases from J, with 4 bases between. CDR3 length equals 13 residues. The CDR3 DNA follows: TGTGCCACCAGTGATACATACACCGGGGAGCTGTTTTTT. This gives the protein CATSDTYTGELFF.

This clonotype was picked up a small number of times. The chain combines TRBV5-1 with TRBJ2-3; D ambiguous. Germline lookup yields CDR1 SGHRS and CDR2 YFSETQ. This CDR3 has 13 residues. Deletions cut 2 bases from V and 2 bases from J, with 6 bases between. The CDR3 DNA sequence: TGCGCCAGCAGCTTAGAGCTCACAGATACGCAGTATTTT. As protein: CASSLELTDTQYF.

A remark on this clonotype: Germline is not matched at one junction end, which may reflect a read error. This rearrangement joins TRBV5-1 to TRBJ1-1, with TRBD1 matching 9 bases. CDR1 is SGHRS and CDR2 is YFSETQ in the germline V gene. The CDR3 is 14 residues long. The CDR3 protein is CASSLDRGGTEAFF. The CDR3 DNA is TGTGCCAGCAGCTTAGACAGGGGGGGGACTGAAGCTTTCTTT.

In this sample, this clonotype turned up a few times. The chain combines TRBV6-6 with TRBJ1-1; D is unclear. V was shortened by 11 bases and J by 4 bases, with 14 bases between the two germline ends. The CDR3 length is 12 residues. Germline V gene sequence: CDR1 MNHNY, CDR2 SVGAGI (reference sequence). CDR3 in DNA: TGTGCCTGCTGTCGGCGCGTCACTGAAGCTTTCTTT. Translation: CACCRRVTEAFF.

In this sample, this clonotype turned up a few times. This sequence joins TRBV28 and TRBJ1-1; D remains ambiguous. Germline CDR1 and CDR2: MDHEN and SYDVKM. The length of the CDR3 is 12 residues. The germline V and J ends were trimmed by 7 bases and 0 bases, with 6 bases remaining between them. The CDR3 coding sequence is TGTGCCAGCATCAGCCTGAACACTGAAGCTTTCTTT. This translates into CASISLNTEAFF.

V gene TRBV10-3 combines with J gene TRBJ2-5; no clear D gene. CDR3 length: 14 residues. The V end lost 7 bases, the J end lost 0 bases, and 12 bases lay between the germline ends. Germline V gene data show CDR1 as ENHRY and CDR2 as SYGVKD. The CDR3 protein is CAINDELYQETQYF. CDR3 sequence (DNA): TGTGCCATCAACGACGAACTATACCAAGAGACCCAGTACTTC.

This clonotype came up a few times. V usage is TRBV6-5 and J usage is TRBJ1-1, with D unresolved. Germline-derived CDR1 and CDR2 are MNHEY and SVGAGI. The CDR3 contains 13 residues. Trimming pared 4 bases from V and 6 bases from J, leaving 12 bases between. The CDR3 DNA reads as TGTGCCAGCAGTTTAAGATCTGGGGCTGAAGCTTTCTTT. Translated, it gives CASSLRSGAEAFF.

In its sample, this clonotype was seen a few times. The J gene is TRBJ2-7, the V gene TRBV2, with 11 bases fitting TRBD1. CDR1 and CDR2 (germline): SNHLY, FYNNEI. The CDR3 has 14 amino acids. The J segment lost 5 bases and the V segment lost 7 bases, leaving 7 bases of the junction unmatched. The CDR3 DNA is TGTGCCAGCATTAAGGACAGGGGGCACGACGAGCAGTACTTC. It codes for CASIKDRGHDEQYF.

J is TRBJ1-2 and V is TRBV7-3; D possibly corresponds to TRBD1 (5 bases). Per germline, CDR1 SGHTA and CDR2 FQGTGA. Deletions cut 5 bases from V and 4 bases from J, with 17 bases between. The CDR3 is 15 amino acids. The CDR3 here is CASSPAGGPSYGYTF. The DNA of the CDR3 is TGTGCCAGCAGCCCGGCCGGGGGTCCCTCCTATGGCTACACCTTC.

The V and J genes are TRBV4-1 and TRBJ2-3; TRBD1 is a possible D gene (5 bases). The CDR3 sequence is 15 residues long. The V end lost 3 bases, the J end lost 4 bases, and 14 bases lay between the germline ends. Looked up from germline, CDR1 is MGHRA and CDR2 is YSYEKL. The CDR3 region has the DNA TGCGCCAGCAGCCAGCGACAGAGGATTGCAGATACGCAGTATTTT. Encoded protein: CASSQRQRIADTQYF.

This chain joins TRBV3-1 and TRBJ2-5; 9 nucleotides match TRBD2. V shed 4 bases, J shed 3 bases, and the junction held 3 bases outside the gene matches. Germline V CDR1 and CDR2: LGHDT, YNNKEL (reference sequence). This CDR3 region has 14 residues. This chain's CDR3 is CASSRRLAEETQYF. The DNA for the CDR3 is TGTGCCAGCAGCCGACGACTAGCGGAAGAGACCCAGTACTTC.

This clonotype was seen a few times. The rearrangement uses TRBV7-2 and TRBJ1-6; 10 bases map to TRBD1. Germline trimming cut 1 base from V and 8 bases from J; bases unmatched to any gene: 2. Looked up from germline, CDR1 is SGHTA and CDR2 is FQGNSA. The CDR3 has 15 amino acids. The CDR3 DNA sequence: TGTGCCAGCAGCTTAGGACAGGGGGCCGATTCACCCCTCCACTTT. This sequence encodes CASSLGQGADSPLHF.

The chain carries TRBV12-3 or TRBV12-4 and TRBJ2-7; D gene unclear. Trimming stripped 0 bases from V and 2 bases from J, with 5 bases between. This CDR3 has 13 residues. The CDR3 DNA reads TGTGCCAGCAGTTTAGCAGCCACCTACGAGCAGTACTTC. Its protein is CASSLAATYEQYF.

About this clonotype itself: It may be a read error: a sequence one base away is much more abundant. The rearrangement links TRBV7-2 to TRBJ2-5, with TRBD2 matching over 8 bases. With 2 bases clipped from V and 1 base from J, the junction kept 9 bases outside the gene matches. CDR1 and CDR2 (germline): SGHTA, FQGNSA. The CDR3 runs to 17 residues. In nucleotides, the CDR3 is TGTGCCAGCAGCTTAACGCTGAGCGGGGGTGTCCAAGAGACCCAGTACTTC. It codes for CASSLTLSGGVQETQYF.

This clonotype was counted many times. The rearrangement uses TRBV6-6 and TRBJ1-1; D is unresolved. Germline-derived CDR1 and CDR2 are MNHNY and SVGAGI (reference sequence). This CDR3 comprises 13 residues. V was shortened by 5 bases and J by 2 bases, with 9 bases between the two germline ends. The CDR3 coding sequence is TGTGCCAGCAGTCGGACGGCTAACACTGAAGCTTTCTTT. It specifies CASSRTANTEAFF.

This clonotype has a count of ten or more. This sequence joins TRBV30 and TRBJ1-3; D is perhaps TRBD1 (6 bases). Trimming took 0 bases from V and 4 from J, leaving 13 bases between them. The germline CDR1 and CDR2 sequences are GTSNPN and SVGIG (reference sequence). The CDR3 loop spans 15 amino acids. CDR3 region: CAWSVGQMIGNTIYF. DNA for the CDR3: TGTGCCTGGAGTGTCGGACAGATGATCGGAAACACCATATATTTT.

V usage is TRBV20-1 and J usage is TRBJ1-5; D is undetermined. In germline, CDR1 is DFQATT, CDR2 SNEGSKA (reference sequence). Trimming cost V 1 base and J 7 bases, with 8 bases left between them. CDR3 size: 12 residues. The CDR3 spells CSARVSEQPQHF. CDR3 coding DNA: TGCAGTGCTAGAGTGTCTGAGCAGCCCCAGCATTTT.

The rearrangement links TRBV7-6 to TRBJ2-5; D uncertain. CDR3 size: 15 residues. V shed 4 bases and J shed 2 bases, with 14 bases lying between them. Germline values: CDR1 SGHVS, CDR2 FNYEAQ. This chain's CDR3 is CASSSRTSNQETQYF. The DNA of the CDR3 is TGTGCCAGCAGCTCTAGGACGTCGAATCAAGAGACCCAGTACTTC.

The gene calls are TRBV11-1 and TRBJ2-1; no clear D. The CDR3 is 14 residues long. V was trimmed by 3 bases and J by 9 bases, leaving 15 bases between them. Germline-derived CDR1 and CDR2 are SGHAT and FQDESV (reference sequence). CDR3 loop: CASSFENPRGEQFF. The CDR3 coding sequence is TGTGCCAGCAGCTTCGAAAACCCTCGTGGTGAGCAGTTCTTC.

The CDR3 here is CASTSASSYNSPLHF. CDR3 coding DNA: TGTGCCAGCACCTCAGCGAGCTCCTATAATTCACCCCTCCACTTT. V and J are TRBV12-3 or TRBV12-4 and TRBJ1-6; D unresolved. Trimming removed 7 bases at V and 0 bases at J, with 10 bases between. The CDR3 is 15 amino acids.

The rearrangement joins TRBV6-5 to TRBJ1-2; the D gene is possibly TRBD1 (6 bases). Between the trimmed V and J ends, which lost 0 bases and 4 bases, there was a span of 12 bases. The germline gives CDR1 MNHEY, CDR2 SVGAGI. This CDR3 region has 15 residues. In DNA form, the CDR3 reads TGTGCCAGCAGTTACTCGGGGGCCCCCGGCTATGGCTACACCTTC. As protein: CASSYSGAPGYGYTF.

As to this clonotype: A much larger clone lies one base from this, so it may be a read error. The gene calls are TRBV7-8 and TRBJ2-6; D is ambiguous. There are 13 residues in the CDR3. Germline V gives CDR1 SGHVS, CDR2 FQNEAQ. Here the CDR3 reads CARSLPGANVLTF. In nucleotides, the CDR3 is TGTGCCCGCAGCTTACCTGGGGCCAACGTCCTGACTTTC.